This T cell receptor (beta chain) was captured in a study of OX40 agonist ivuxolimab in advanced cancers. Study in general: Averaging about 60 years in age, with a range of 23 to 79, the cohort was 82.7% male. Whole-study results and caveats: Both CD4+ and CD8+ T cell populations in blood had undergone clonal expansion by week 6 at 0.1 to 3.0 mg/kg.

The repertoire was sequenced with immunoSEQ multiplex PCR; TCRdb's copy has only in-frame clones and lacks some. Of tens of thousands of clones listed, roughly 78% are singletons. Regarding this clone: Its antigen is still unknown.

Prior autoimmune disease or systemic immunosuppression barred patients. This clonotype was sampled from an adult with an advanced solid tumor such as melanoma, head and neck, liver or kidney cancer. The starting material was CD4+ or CD8+ T cells sorted from blood, obtained in a trial of the OX40 agonist ivuxolimab.

CDR3 sequence reads: CASSLVDRHTDTQYF. The CDR3 DNA reads TGTGCCAGCAGCTTGGTCGACCGCCACACAGATACGCAGTATTTT. The chain is built from TRBV5-4 and TRBJ2-3; D not resolved. The CDR3 covers 15 residues. Per the germline V gene, CDR1 is SGHNT and CDR2 is YYREEE (reference sequence). V was pared by 0 bases and J by 2 bases, with 10 bases between.